The 8 T cell receptor beta chains given below trace back to one sample, sequenced in a study of Graves' ophthalmopathy and Graves' hyperthyroidism. For repertoire sequencing, the TCR beta CDR3 regions were amplified from RNA transcripts. First-round RT-PCR used HTBI primers; second-round multiplex PCR followed. Each CDR3 protein is one row after TCRdb ran MiXCR on the multiplex PCR reads. The table includes hundreds of thousands of distinct CDR3 sequences, about 24% detected once. The specimen was peripheral blood. These receptor sequences come from a woman aged 18-29 years with stable Graves' hyperthyroidism. Some clones in this sample may be carry-over from other donors' samples.

The chain is built from TRBV6-2 or TRBV6-3 and TRBJ2-2; D is ambiguous. Trimming took 6 bases from V and 7 from J, leaving 12 bases between them. Germline V lookup: CDR1 MNHEY, CDR2 SVGEGT. This CDR3 is built from 13 residues. DNA for the CDR3: TGTGCCAGCAGGCGCCTTCGACACGGGGAGCTGTTTTTT. Translating it yields CASRRLRHGELFF.

This clonotype came up many times. The chain has TRBV12-3 or TRBV12-4 and TRBJ1-5; D might be TRBD1 (6 bases). Trimming removed 3 bases from V and 0 bases from J, with 15 bases in between. This CDR3 has 17 amino acids. CDR3 region: CASSFRTALYSNQPQHF. CDR3 nucleotides: TGTGCCAGCAGTTTCCGGACAGCCCTTTATAGCAATCAGCCCCAGCATTTT.

This clonotype was recorded at least ten times. This chain connects TRBV20-1 to TRBJ1-1; TRBD1 might be the D (6 bases). CDR1 is DFQATT, CDR2 SNEGSKA, per germline (reference sequence). This CDR3 is built from 12 residues. Deletions cut 5 bases from V and 4 bases from J, with 11 bases between. Here the CDR3 reads CSASDSGTEAFF. CDR3 DNA sequence: TGCAGTGCTTCGGACAGCGGCACTGAAGCTTTCTTT.

This rearrangement joins TRBV6-5 to TRBJ2-7; D not certain. CDR1 is MNHEY and CDR2 is SVGAGI in the germline V gene. The V gene lost 2 bases and the J gene lost 0 bases, with 8 bases spanning the gap. The CDR3 sequence is 14 residues long. CDR3 in DNA: TGTGCCAGCAGTTACGAGGTCAGCTCCTACGAGCAGTACTTC. Its translation is CASSYEVSSYEQYF.

The V gene is TRBV12-3 or TRBV12-4, the J gene TRBJ2-7; TRBD1 is a possible D gene (6 bases). The CDR3 totals 14 residues. Between the trimmed V and J ends, which lost 10 bases and 3 bases, there was a span of 19 bases. The CDR3 DNA follows: TGTGCCACCAAAGGCAGGGGTGGGGGCTACGAGCAGTACTTC. Translation gives CATKGRGGGYEQYF.

The table lists this clonotype with many counts. The CDR3 region is CASSGARGGPINQETQYF. The CDR3 DNA reads as TGTGCCAGCAGTGGGGCACGGGGGGGCCCGATAAACCAAGAGACCCAGTACTTC. The chain carries TRBV2 and TRBJ2-5, with TRBD2 matching 8 bases. CDR3 size: 18 residues. Trimming cost V 4 bases and J 0 bases; bases outside gene matches: 13. The germline V gene has CDR1 SNHLY and CDR2 FYNNEI.

In this sample, this clonotype turned up a few times. V and J are TRBV3-1 and TRBJ1-2; perhaps TRBD1 as D (6 bases). Germline loops: CDR1 LGHDT, CDR2 YNNKEL (reference sequence). The CDR3 is 13 amino acids. Trimming pared 0 bases from V and 12 bases from J, leaving 14 bases between. CDR3 nucleotide sequence: TGTGCCAGCAGCCAAGATCTCGGGGGCCCCCACACCTTC. It encodes CASSQDLGGPHTF.

The chain couples TRBV12-3 or TRBV12-4 to TRBJ1-3; D unresolved. Trimming took off 6 bases at V and 0 bases at J, with 9 bases between the two ends. The CDR3 loop spans 14 amino acids. CDR3 residues: CASRTTDSGNTIYF. CDR3 nucleotide sequence: TGTGCCAGCAGGACGACCGACTCTGGAAACACCATATATTTT.